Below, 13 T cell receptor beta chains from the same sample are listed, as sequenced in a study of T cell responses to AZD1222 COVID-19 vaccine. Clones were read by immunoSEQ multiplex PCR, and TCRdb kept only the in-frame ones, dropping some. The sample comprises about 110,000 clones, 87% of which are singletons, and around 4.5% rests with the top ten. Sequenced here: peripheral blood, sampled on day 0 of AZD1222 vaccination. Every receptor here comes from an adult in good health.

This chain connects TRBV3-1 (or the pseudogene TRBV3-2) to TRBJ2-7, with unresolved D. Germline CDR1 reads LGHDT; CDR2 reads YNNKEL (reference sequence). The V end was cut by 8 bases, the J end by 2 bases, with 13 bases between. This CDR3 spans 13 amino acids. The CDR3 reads CASAALGTYEQYF. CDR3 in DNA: TGTGCCAGCGCGGCCCTGGGCACCTACGAGCAGTACTTC.

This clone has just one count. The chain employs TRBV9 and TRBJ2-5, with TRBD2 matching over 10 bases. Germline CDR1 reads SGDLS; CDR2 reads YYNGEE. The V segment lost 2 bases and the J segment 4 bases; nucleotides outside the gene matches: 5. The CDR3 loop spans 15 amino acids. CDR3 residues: CASSVSSGSGETQYF. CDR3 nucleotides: TGTGCCAGCAGCGTCTCTAGCGGGAGTGGAGAGACCCAGTACTTC.

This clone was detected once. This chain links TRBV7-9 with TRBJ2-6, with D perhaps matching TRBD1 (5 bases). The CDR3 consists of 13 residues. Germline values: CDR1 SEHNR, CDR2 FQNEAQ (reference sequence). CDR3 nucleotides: TGTGGGCAGGGTTCTTCTGGGGCCAACGTCCTGACTTTC. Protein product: CGQGSSGANVLTF.

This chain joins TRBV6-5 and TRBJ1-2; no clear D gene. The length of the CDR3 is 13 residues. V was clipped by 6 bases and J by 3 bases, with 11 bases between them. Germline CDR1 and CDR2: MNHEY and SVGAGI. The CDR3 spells CASRDRTDYGYTF. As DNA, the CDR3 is TGTGCCAGCAGGGACCGGACCGACTATGGCTACACCTTC.

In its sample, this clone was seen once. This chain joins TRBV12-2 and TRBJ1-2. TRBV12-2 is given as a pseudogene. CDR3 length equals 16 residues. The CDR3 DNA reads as TGTGCAAGTCGCTTAGTGGCCGGTGGGAGGGACTATGGCTACACCTTC. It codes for CASRLVAGGRDYGYTF.

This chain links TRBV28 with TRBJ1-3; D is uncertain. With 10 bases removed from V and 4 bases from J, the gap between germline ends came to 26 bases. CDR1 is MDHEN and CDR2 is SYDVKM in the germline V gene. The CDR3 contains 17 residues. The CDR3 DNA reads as TGTGCCACCTTTCCCCTGGTGCACGAAAACGGGGGAAACACCATATATTTT. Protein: CATFPLVHENGGNTIYF.

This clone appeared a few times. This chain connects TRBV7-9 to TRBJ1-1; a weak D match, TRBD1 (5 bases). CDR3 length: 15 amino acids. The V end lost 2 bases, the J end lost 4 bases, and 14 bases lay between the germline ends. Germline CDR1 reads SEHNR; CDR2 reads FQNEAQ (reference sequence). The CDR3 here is CASSLMWGASTEAFF. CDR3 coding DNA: TGTGCCAGCAGCTTAATGTGGGGCGCGAGCACTGAAGCTTTCTTT.

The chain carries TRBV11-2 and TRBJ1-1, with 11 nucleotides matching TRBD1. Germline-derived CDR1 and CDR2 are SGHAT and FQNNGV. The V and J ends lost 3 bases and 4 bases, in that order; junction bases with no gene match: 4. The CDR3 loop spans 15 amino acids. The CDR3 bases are TGTGCCAGCAGCTTCAGGGGACAGGGGGGCACTGAAGCTTTCTTT. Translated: CASSFRGQGGTEAFF.

CDR3 sequence reads: CASSLGRVGEQYF. The CDR3 region has the DNA TGTGCCAGCAGTCTAGGACGGGTTGGGGAGCAGTACTTC. The rearrangement joins TRBV28 to TRBJ2-7; D gene ambiguous. This CDR3 contains 13 residues. V was cut by 5 bases and J by 7 bases, with 15 bases left in between. Germline V gives CDR1 MDHEN, CDR2 SYDVKM.

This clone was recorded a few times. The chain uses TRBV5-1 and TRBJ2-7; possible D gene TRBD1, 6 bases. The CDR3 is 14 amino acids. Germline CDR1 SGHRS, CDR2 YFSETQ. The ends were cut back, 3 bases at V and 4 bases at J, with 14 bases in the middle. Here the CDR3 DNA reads TGCGCCAGCAGCTATGGCTCAGGGGAATACGAGCAGTACTTC. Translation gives CASSYGSGEYEQYF.

Written as DNA, the CDR3 is TGTGCCTGGAGTGTATCCAGGGCCGGGAAACTGTTTTTT. This gives the protein CAWSVSRAGKLFF. The chain joins TRBV30 to TRBJ1-4, with D possibly being TRBD1 (5 bases). The CDR3 has 13 residues. The ends were cut back, 0 bases at V and 11 bases at J, with 13 bases in the middle. Germline V CDR1 and CDR2: GTSNPN, SVGIG (reference sequence).

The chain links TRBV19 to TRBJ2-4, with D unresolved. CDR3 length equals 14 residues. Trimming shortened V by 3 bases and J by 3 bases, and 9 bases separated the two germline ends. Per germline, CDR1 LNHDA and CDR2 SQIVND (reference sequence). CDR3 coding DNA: TGTGCCAGTAGTATTTTGAACCTCAAAAACATTCAGTACTTC. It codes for CASSILNLKNIQYF.

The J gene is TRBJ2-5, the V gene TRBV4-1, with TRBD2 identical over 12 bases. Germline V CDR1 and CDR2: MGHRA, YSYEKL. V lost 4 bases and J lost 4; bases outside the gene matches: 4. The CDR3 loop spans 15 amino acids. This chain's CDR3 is CASSRGLAGLETQYF. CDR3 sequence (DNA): TGCGCCAGCAGCCGCGGACTAGCGGGATTAGAGACCCAGTACTTC.